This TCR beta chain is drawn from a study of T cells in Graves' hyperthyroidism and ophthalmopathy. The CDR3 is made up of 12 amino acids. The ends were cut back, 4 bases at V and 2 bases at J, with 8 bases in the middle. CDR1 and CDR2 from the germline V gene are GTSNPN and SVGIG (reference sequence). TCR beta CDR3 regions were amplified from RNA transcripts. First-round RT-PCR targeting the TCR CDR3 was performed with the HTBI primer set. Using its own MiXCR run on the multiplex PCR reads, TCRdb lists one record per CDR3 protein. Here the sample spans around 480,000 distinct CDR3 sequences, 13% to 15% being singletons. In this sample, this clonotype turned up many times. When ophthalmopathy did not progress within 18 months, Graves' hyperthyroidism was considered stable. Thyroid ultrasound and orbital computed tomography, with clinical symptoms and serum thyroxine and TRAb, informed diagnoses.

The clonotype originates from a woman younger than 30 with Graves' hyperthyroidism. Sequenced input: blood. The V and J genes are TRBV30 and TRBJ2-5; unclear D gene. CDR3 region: CAWNSQQETQYF. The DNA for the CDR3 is TGTGCCTGGAATAGCCAGCAAGAGACCCAGTACTTC.